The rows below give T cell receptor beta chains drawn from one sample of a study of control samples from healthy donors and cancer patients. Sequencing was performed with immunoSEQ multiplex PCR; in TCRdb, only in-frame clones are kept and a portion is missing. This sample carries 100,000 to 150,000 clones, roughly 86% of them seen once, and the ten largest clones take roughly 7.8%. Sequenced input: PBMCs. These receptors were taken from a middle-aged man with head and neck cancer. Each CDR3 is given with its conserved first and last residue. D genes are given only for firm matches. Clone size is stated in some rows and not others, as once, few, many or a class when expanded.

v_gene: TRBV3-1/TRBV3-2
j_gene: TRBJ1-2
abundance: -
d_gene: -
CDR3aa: CASSQADSYGYTF
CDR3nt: TGTGCCAGCAGCCAGGCGGACTCTTATGGCTACACCTTC

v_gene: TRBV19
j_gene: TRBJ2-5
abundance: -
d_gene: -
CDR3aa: CASSVANQETQYF
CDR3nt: TGTGCCAGTAGTGTGGCTAACCAGGAGACCCAGTACTTC

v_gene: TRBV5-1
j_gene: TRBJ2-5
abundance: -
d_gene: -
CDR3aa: CASRPVVKETQYF
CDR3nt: TGCGCCAGCAGGCCCGTGGTCAAAGAGACCCAGTACTTC

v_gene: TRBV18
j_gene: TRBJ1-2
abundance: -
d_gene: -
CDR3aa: CASSPDSNYGYTF
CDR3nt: TGTGCCAGCTCACCAGACAGTAACTATGGCTACACCTTC

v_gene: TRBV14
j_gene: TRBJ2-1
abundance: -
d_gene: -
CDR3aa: CASSFMSSYNEQFF
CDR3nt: TGTGCCAGCAGTTTTATGAGCTCCTACAATGAGCAGTTCTTC

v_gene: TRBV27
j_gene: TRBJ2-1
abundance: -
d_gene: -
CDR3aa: CASSPTWGDAYNEQFF
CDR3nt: TGTGCCAGCAGTCCCACGTGGGGGGATGCCTACAATGAGCAGTTCTTC

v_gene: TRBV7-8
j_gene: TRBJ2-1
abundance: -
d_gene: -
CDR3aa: CASRGDNEQFF
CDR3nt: TGTGCCAGCCGTGGGGACAATGAGCAGTTCTTC

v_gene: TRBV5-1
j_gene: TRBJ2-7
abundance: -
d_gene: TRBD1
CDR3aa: CASSWGGQGNEQYF
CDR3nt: TGCGCCAGCAGCTGGGGGGGACAGGGGAACGAGCAGTACTTC

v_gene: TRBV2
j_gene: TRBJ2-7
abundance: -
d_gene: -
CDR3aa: CASSARAGSYEQYF
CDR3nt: TGTGCCAGCAGTGCTAGAGCGGGTTCCTACGAGCAGTACTTC

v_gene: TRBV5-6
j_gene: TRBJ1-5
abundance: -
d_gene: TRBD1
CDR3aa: CASSYYRGNQPQHF
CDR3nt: TGTGCCAGCAGCTATTACAGGGGGAATCAGCCCCAGCATTTT

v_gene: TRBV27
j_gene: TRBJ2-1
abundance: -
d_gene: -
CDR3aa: CASSSRNEQFF
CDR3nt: TGTGCCAGCAGTTCCCGCAATGAGCAGTTCTTC

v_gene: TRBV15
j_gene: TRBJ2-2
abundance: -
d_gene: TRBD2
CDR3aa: CATLPRLAGAGELFF
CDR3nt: TGTGCCACCCTTCCCCGGCTAGCGGGAGCCGGGGAGCTGTTTTTT

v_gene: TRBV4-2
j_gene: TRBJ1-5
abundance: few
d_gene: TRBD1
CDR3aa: CASSQNRGNQPQHF
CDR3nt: TGTGCCAGCAGCCAGAACAGGGGGAATCAGCCCCAGCATTTT

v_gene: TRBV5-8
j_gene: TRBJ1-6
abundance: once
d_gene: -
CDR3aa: CASGNWTDSSPLHF
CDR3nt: TGTGCCAGCGGAAACTGGACAGACAGTTCACCCCTCCACTTT